The rows below give T cell receptor beta chains drawn from one sample of a study of cytomegalovirus exposure and HLA in healthy donors. TCRdb's table, derived via immunoSEQ multiplex PCR, lists solely in-frame clones and lacks some. Of about 190,000 clones detected, 75% to 80% appear once; the ten largest clones hold roughly 2%. Specimen: PBMCs. These receptors all stem from a woman aged 25 to 39 in good health and CMV-seropositive. Both conserved end residues are part of each CDR3. The D gene is left open where the match is weak. Rows may omit the clone size; those that give it use once, few, many or a size class.

d_call	v_call	j_call	clone_size	cdr3_aa	cdr3_nt
NA	TRBV4-1	TRBJ1-2	NA	CASSLLSGEGYGYTF	TGCGCCAGCAGCCTCTTGTCAGGGGAAGGCTATGGCTACACCTTC
NA	TRBV7-3	TRBJ1-2	few	CASSPGVPGGGYGYTF	TGTGCCAGCAGCCCCGGGGTGCCCGGGGGAGGGTATGGCTACACCTTC
TRBD1	TRBV4-3	TRBJ1-2	NA	CASSQDRGLYYGYTF	TGCGCCAGCAGCCAAGATAGGGGGCTGTACTATGGCTACACCTTC
NA	TRBV29-1	TRBJ2-6	NA	CSFEGAGANVLTF	TGCAGCTTTGAAGGAGCTGGGGCCAACGTCCTGACTTTC
TRBD1	TRBV5-4	TRBJ1-6	NA	CASSRDRDRVSPLHF	TGTGCCAGCAGCCGCGACAGGGACAGGGTTTCACCCCTCCACTTT
TRBD1	TRBV6-5	TRBJ1-4	NA	CASSQGQGRDEKLFF	TGTGCCAGCAGCCAGGGACAGGGACGAGATGAAAAACTGTTTTTT
TRBD1	TRBV10-1	TRBJ1-2	NA	CASINPSRDRVALGGYTF	TGCGCCAGCATTAACCCAAGCCGGGACAGGGTGGCTCTGGGAGGCTACACCTTC
TRBD1	TRBV9	TRBJ1-3	NA	CASSVSRGYGNTIYF	TGTGCCAGCAGCGTATCCAGGGGGTATGGAAACACCATATATTTT
TRBD1	TRBV2	TRBJ1-2	NA	CASSPQGDYGYTF	TGTGCCAGCAGTCCACAGGGGGACTATGGCTACACCTTC
NA	TRBV13	TRBJ2-3	NA	CASRPTGITDTQYF	TGTGCCAGCAGGCCTACAGGGATCACAGATACGCAGTATTTT
NA	TRBV7-8	TRBJ1-2	NA	CASSLELGEGTYTF	TGTGCCAGCAGCTTAGAATTAGGGGAGGGGACCTACACCTTC
TRBD1	TRBV29-1	TRBJ1-1	NA	CSVPRLQGAGTEAFF	TGCAGCGTTCCTCGTTTACAGGGGGCTGGCACTGAAGCTTTCTTT
NA	TRBV2	TRBJ1-1	NA	CAHKGQGMNTEAFF	TGTGCCCATAAGGGGCAGGGAATGAACACTGAAGCTTTCTTT
TRBD2	TRBV10-3	TRBJ2-3	few	CAISDYAGGASTDTQYF	TGTGCCATCAGTGATTATGCGGGGGGTGCTAGCACAGATACGCAGTATTTT
NA	TRBV29-1	TRBJ2-1	NA	CSVNRGGYNEQFF	TGCAGCGTGAACAGGGGGGGTTACAATGAGCAGTTCTTC
NA	TRBV5-1	TRBJ1-5	once	CASSPEGVQPQHF	TGCGCCAGCAGCCCAGAAGGGGTCCAGCCCCAGCATTTT
TRBD2	TRBV7-8	TRBJ2-3	NA	CASSLGLAGSTDTQYF	TGTGCCAGCAGCTTAGGACTAGCGGGAAGCACAGATACGCAGTATTTT
TRBD1	TRBV5-8	TRBJ2-5	NA	CASSGQVLIQETQYF	TGTGCCAGCAGCGGACAGGTACTCATCCAAGAGACCCAGTACTTC
NA	TRBV9	TRBJ1-2	NA	CASSVGSGEDGYTF	TGTGCCAGCAGCGTAGGCTCCGGGGAGGATGGCTACACCTTC
TRBD2	TRBV11-3	TRBJ2-5	NA	CASSLGQIAGETQYF	TGTGCCAGCAGCTTAGGCCAAATAGCGGGAGAGACCCAGTACTTC
TRBD1	TRBV10-3	TRBJ1-1	NA	CAIMKQGDTEAFF	TGTGCCATCATGAAACAGGGGGATACTGAAGCTTTCTTT
NA	TRBV7-3	TRBJ2-5	NA	CASSLGQQETQYF	TGTGCCAGCAGCTTAGGGCAGCAAGAGACCCAGTACTTC
TRBD1	TRBV7-2	TRBJ2-4	NA	CASSSGTGKNIQYF	TGTGCCAGCAGCTCCGGGACAGGGAAAAACATTCAGTACTTC
TRBD1	TRBV30	TRBJ1-6	NA	CAWSVAGTGHGSPLHF	TGTGCCTGGAGTGTAGCCGGGACAGGGCATGGATCACCCCTCCACTTT
NA	TRBV18	TRBJ1-4	NA	CASSRRGGEKLFF	TGTGCCAGCTCACGAAGGGGCGGTGAAAAACTGTTTTTT
TRBD1	TRBV6-6	TRBJ1-1	few	CASSRGQGTNTEAFF	TGTGCCAGCAGCCGCGGACAGGGGACGAACACTGAAGCTTTCTTT
NA	TRBV7-3	TRBJ2-7	NA	CASSYSSGNEQYF	TGTGCCAGCAGCTATAGTTCAGGGAACGAGCAGTACTTC
TRBD1	TRBV7-8	TRBJ2-3	few	CASRRQGVSTDTQYF	TGTGCCAGCAGACGACAGGGAGTTAGCACAGATACGCAGTATTTT
NA	TRBV5-4	TRBJ2-1	NA	CASSLGGGDSYNEQFF	TGTGCCAGCAGCTTGGGGGGCGGGGATTCCTACAATGAGCAGTTCTTC
TRBD1	TRBV18	TRBJ2-6	NA	CASSPWRTGGTGANVLTF	TGTGCCAGCTCACCATGGCGGACAGGGGGTACTGGGGCCAACGTCCTGACTTTC
TRBD1	TRBV27	TRBJ1-1	NA	CASRYTRTGNTEAFF	TGTGCCAGCAGATACACCCGGACAGGGAACACTGAAGCTTTCTTT
NA	TRBV7-2	TRBJ2-7	NA	CASSLYRGGAYEQYF	TGTGCCAGCAGCTTATATCGAGGGGGAGCCTACGAGCAGTACTTC